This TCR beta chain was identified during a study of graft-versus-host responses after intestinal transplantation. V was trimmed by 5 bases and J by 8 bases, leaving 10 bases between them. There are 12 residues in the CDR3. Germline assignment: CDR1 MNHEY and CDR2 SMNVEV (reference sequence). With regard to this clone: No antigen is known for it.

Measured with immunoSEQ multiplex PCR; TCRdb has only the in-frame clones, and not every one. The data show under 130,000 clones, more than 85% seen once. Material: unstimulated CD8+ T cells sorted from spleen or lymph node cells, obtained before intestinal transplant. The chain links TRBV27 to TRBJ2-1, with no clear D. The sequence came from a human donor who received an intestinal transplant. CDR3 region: CASSLNLDEQFF. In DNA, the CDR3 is TGTGCCAGCAGTCTTAATTTGGATGAGCAGTTCTTC.